The entry below gives a single T cell receptor (beta chain) sequence along with its context. Its specificity is unknown. This record belongs to a study of T cell responses to AZD1222 COVID-19 vaccine. Study-wide points: Close to half of spike-specific TCRs reportedly recognize unmutated variant regions.

Clones were sequenced by immunoSEQ multiplex PCR, and TCRdb holds only the in-frame ones, with some missing. Of roughly 120,000 clones in the sample, less than 90% were seen once. CDR1 is KGHSH and CDR2 is LQKENI in the germline V gene. V was clipped by 1 base and J by 3 bases, with 9 bases between them. The CDR3 length is 14 residues. The sample in question was peripheral blood, obtained on day 0 of AZD1222 vaccination. J is TRBJ1-1 and V is TRBV18; the D is unclear. This TCR derives from an adult in good health. The DNA of the CDR3 is TGTGCCAGCTCACCACGGGCGGCGGACACTGAAGCTTTCTTT. This sequence encodes CASSPRAADTEAFF.